Reported below is one TCR beta chain. This specimen comes from a study of shared T cell receptors in the human thymus. This CDR3 is built from 16 residues. Trimming shortened V by 6 bases and J by 9 bases, and 26 bases separated the two germline ends. Looked up from germline, CDR1 is MNHEY and CDR2 is SMNVEV (reference sequence). Some clones are missing from TCRdb's copy, which holds only in-frame ones; the method was immunoSEQ multiplex PCR. The sample lists about 380,000 clones; 85% to 95% were seen once. The chain joins TRBV27 to TRBJ2-5, with a tentative D call TRBD2 (6 bases). The TCR comes from a human donor. Source material: thymocytes. The CDR3 loop reads CASSSSRYLREEAQYF. CDR3 coding DNA: TGTGCCAGCAGCTCGTCCCGATACCTTAGGGAGGAGGCCCAGTACTTC.